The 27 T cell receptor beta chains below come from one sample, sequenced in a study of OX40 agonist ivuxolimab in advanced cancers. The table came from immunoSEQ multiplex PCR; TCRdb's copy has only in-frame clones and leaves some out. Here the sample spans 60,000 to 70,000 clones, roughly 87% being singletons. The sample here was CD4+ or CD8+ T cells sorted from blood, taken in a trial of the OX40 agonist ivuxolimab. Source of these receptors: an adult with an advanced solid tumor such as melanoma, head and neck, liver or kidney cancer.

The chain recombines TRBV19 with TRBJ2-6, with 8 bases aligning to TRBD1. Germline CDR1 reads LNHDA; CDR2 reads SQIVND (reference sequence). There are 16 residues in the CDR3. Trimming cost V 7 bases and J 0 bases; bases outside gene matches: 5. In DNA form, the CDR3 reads TGTGCCAGTAATACAGGGGGGACCTCTGGGGCCAACGTCCTGACTTTC. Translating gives CASNTGGTSGANVLTF.

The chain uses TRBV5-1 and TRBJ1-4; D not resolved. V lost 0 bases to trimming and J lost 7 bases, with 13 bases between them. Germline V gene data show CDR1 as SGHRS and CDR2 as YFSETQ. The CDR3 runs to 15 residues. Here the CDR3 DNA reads TGCGCCAGCAGCTTGGGACGGACGGTCGGTGAAAAACTGTTTTTT. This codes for CASSLGRTVGEKLFF.

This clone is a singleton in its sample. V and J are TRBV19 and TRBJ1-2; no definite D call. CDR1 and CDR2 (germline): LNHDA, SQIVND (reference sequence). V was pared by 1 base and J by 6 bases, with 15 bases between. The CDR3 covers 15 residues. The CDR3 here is CASSIVEGSVNGYTF. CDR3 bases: TGTGCCAGTAGTATAGTCGAGGGATCAGTCAATGGCTACACCTTC.

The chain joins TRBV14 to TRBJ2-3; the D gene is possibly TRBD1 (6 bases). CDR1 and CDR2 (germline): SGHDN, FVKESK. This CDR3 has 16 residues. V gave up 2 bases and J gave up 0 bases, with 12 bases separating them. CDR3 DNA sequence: TGTGCCAGCAGCCAAAACAACAGGGCCAGCACAGATACGCAGTATTTT. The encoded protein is CASSQNNRASTDTQYF.

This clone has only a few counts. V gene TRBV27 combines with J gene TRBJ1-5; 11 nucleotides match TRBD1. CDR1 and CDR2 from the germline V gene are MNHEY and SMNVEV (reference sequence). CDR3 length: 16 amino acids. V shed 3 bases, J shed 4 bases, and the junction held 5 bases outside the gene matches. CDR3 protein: CASSFSGQGGNQPQHF. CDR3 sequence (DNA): TGTGCCAGCAGTTTTTCGGGACAGGGGGGGAATCAGCCCCAGCATTTT.

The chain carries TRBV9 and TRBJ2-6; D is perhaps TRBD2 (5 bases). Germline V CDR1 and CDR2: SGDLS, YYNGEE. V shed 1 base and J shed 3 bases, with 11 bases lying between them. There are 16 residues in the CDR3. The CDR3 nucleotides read TGTGCCAGCAGCGTATTATCTAGCTTTGGGGCCAACGTCCTGACTTTC. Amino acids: CASSVLSSFGANVLTF.

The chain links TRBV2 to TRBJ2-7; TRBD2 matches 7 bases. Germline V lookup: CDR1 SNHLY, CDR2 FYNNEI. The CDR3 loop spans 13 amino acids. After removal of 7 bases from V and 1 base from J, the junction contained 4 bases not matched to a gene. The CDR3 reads CASIGLGSYEQYF. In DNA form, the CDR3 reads TGTGCCAGCATAGGACTAGGGTCCTACGAGCAGTACTTC.

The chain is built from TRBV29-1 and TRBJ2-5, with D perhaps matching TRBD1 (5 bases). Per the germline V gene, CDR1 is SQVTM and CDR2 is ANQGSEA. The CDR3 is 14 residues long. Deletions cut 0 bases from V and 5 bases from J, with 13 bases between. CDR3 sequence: CSVEEGQGRETQYF. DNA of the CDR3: TGCAGCGTTGAAGAGGGTCAGGGTCGGGAGACCCAGTACTTC.

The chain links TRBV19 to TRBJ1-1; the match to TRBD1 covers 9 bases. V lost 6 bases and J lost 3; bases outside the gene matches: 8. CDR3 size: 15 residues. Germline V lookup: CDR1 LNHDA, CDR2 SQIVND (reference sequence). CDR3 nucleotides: TGTGCCAGTAGCCGACAGGGGGTCAAGGACACTGAAGCTTTCTTT. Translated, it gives CASSRQGVKDTEAFF.

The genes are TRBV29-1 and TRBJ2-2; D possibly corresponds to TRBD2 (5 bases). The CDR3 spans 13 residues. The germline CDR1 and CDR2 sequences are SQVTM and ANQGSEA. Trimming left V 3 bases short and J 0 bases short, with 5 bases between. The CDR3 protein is CSVDGANTGELFF. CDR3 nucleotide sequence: TGCAGCGTTGACGGGGCGAACACCGGGGAGCTGTTTTTT.

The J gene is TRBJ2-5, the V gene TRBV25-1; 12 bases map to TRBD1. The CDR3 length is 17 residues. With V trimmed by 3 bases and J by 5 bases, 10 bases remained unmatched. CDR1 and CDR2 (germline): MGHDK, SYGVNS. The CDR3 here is CASSDPGTGGAGETQYF. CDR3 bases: TGTGCCAGCAGTGACCCAGGGACAGGGGGCGCCGGGGAGACCCAGTACTTC.

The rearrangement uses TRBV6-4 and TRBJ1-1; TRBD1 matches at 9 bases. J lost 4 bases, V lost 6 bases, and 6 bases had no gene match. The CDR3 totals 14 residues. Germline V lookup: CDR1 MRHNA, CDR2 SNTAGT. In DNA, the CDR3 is TGTGCCAGCAGCGCCGGGACAGGGAGCACTGAAGCTTTCTTT. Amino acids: CASSAGTGSTEAFF.

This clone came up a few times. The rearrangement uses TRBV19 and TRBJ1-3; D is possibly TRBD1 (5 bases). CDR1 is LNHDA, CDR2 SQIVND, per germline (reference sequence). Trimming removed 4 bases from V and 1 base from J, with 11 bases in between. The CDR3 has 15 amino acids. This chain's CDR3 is CASSKTVTSGNTIYF. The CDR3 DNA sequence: TGTGCCAGTAGTAAGACAGTCACGTCTGGAAACACCATATATTTT.

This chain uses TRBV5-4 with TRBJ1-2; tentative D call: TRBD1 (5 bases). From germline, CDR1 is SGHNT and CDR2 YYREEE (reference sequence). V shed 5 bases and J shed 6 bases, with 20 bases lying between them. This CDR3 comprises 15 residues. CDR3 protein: CASSSGGGKGDGYTF. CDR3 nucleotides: TGTGCCAGCAGTTCCGGGGGAGGGAAGGGAGATGGCTACACCTTC.

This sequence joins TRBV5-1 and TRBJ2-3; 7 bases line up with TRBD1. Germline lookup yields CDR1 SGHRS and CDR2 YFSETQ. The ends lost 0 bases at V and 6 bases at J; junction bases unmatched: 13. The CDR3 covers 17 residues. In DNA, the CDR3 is TGCGCCAGCAGCTTGGGACTCATCCAAGGGGGCGCGGATACGCAGTATTTT. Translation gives CASSLGLIQGGADTQYF. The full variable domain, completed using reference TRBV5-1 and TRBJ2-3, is KAGVTQTPRYLIKTRGQQVTLSCSPISGHRSVSWYQQTPGQGLQFLFEYFSETQRNKGNFPGRFSGRQFSNSRSEMNVSTLELGDSALYLCASSLGLIQGGADTQYFGPGTRLTVL.

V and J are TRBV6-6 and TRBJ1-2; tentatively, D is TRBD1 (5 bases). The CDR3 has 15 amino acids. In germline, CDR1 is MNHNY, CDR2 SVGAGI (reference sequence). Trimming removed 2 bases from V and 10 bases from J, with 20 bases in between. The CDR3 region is CASSYGRQLPRDYTF. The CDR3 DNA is TGTGCCAGCAGTTACGGGAGACAGCTCCCTCGAGACTACACCTTC.

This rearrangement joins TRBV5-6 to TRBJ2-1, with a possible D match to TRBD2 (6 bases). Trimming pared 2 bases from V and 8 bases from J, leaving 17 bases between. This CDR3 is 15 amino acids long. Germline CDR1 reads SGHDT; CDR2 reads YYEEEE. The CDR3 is CASSFAGLRFDEQFF. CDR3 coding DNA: TGTGCCAGCAGCTTTGCGGGATTAAGGTTCGATGAGCAGTTCTTC.

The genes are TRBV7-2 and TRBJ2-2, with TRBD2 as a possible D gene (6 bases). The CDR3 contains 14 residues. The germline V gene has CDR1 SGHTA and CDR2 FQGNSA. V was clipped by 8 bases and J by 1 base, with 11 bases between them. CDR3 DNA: TGTGCCAGCGGGAGGCAGGTGAACACCGGGGAGCTGTTTTTT. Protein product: CASGRQVNTGELFF.

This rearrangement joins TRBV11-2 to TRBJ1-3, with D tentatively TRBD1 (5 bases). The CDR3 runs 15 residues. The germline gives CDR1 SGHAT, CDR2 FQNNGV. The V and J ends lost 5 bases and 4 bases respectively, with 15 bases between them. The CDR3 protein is CASSPTGHLGNTIYF. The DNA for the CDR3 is TGTGCCAGCAGCCCTACGGGGCACCTCGGAAACACCATATATTTT.

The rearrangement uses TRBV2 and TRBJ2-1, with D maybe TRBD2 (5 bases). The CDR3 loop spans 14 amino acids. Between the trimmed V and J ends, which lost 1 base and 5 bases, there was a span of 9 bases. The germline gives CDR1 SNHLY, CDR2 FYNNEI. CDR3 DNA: TGTGCCAGCAGTGAAGGGACTTATGACAATGAGCAGTTCTTC. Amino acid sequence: CASSEGTYDNEQFF.

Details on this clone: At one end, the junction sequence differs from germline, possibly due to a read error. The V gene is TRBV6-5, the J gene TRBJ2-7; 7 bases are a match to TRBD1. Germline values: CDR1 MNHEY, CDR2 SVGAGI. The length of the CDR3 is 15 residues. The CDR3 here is CASSRRTGAISEQHF. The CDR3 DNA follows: TGTGCCAGCAGTCGCCGCACAGGGGCTATTTCCGAGCAGCACTTC.

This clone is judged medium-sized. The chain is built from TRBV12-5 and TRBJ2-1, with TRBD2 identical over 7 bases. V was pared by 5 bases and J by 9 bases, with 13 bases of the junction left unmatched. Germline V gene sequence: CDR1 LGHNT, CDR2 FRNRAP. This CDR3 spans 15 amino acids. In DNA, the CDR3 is TGTGCTAGTGGTGGCTTCTGGACTAGTTATGGTGAGCAGTTCTTC. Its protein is CASGGFWTSYGEQFF.

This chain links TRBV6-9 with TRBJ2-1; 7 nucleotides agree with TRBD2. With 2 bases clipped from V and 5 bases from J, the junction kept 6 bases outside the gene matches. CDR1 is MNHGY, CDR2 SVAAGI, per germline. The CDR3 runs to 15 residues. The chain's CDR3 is CASSYRSSGHNEQFF. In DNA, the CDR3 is TGTGCCAGCAGTTATCGGTCTAGCGGTCACAATGAGCAGTTCTTC.

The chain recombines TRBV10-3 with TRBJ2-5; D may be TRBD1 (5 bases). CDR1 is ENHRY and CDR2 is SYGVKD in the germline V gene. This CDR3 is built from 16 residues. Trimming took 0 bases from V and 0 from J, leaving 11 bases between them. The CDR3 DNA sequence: TGTGCCATCAGTGAGTCGTTGCAGACAGACCAAGAGACCCAGTACTTC. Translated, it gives CAISESLQTDQETQYF.

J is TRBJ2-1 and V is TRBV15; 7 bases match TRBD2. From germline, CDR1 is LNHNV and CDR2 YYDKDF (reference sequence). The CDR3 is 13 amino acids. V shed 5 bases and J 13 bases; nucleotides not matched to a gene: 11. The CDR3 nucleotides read TGTGCCACCAGCCGTGACTTTCGCGGGAGCCAGTTCTTC. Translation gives CATSRDFRGSQFF. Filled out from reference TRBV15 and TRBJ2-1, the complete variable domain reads DAMVIQNPRYQVTQFGKPVTLSCSQTLNHNVMYWYQQKSSQAPKLLFHYYDKDFNNEADTPDNFQSRRPNTSFCFLDIRSPGLGDTAMYLCATSRDFRGSQFFGPGTRLTVL.

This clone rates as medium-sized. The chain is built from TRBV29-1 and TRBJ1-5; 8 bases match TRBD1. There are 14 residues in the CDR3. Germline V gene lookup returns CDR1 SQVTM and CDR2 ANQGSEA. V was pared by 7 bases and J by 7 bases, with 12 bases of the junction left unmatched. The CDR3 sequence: CSARDRGSGQPQHF. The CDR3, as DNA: TGCAGCGCACGTGACAGGGGCAGTGGGCAGCCCCAGCATTTT.

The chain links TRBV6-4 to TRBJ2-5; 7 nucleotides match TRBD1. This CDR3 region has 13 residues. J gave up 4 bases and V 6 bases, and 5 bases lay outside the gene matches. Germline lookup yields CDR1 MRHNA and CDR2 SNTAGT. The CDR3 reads CASSPTGVETQYF. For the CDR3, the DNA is TGTGCCAGCAGCCCCACAGGGGTAGAGACCCAGTACTTC.